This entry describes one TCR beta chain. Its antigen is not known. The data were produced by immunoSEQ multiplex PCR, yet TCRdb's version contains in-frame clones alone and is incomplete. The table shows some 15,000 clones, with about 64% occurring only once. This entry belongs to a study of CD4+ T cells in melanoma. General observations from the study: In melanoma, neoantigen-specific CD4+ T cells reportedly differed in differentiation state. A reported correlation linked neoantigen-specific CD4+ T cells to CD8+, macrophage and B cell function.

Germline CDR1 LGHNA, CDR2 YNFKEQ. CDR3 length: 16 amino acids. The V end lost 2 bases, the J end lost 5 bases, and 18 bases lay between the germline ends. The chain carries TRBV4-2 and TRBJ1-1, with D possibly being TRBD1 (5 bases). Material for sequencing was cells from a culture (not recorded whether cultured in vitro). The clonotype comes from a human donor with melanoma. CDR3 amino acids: CASSQQGRARGTEAFF. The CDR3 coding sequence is TGTGCCAGCAGCCAACAAGGTAGGGCCCGGGGGACTGAAGCTTTCTTT.